The 25 T cell receptor beta chains below come from one sample, sequenced in a study of T cell repertoires in cytomegalovirus infection. Their target antigens are unknown. TCRdb itself ran the reads through MiXCR, one entry per CDR3 protein. The sample yields more than 20,000 distinct CDR3 sequences, 20% to 25% seen once. The sample here was CD8+ T cells from cultured PBMCs, taken from culture after CMV antigen stimulation. Receptor source: a human donor in good health (CMV status not recorded). Some clones in this sample may be carry-over from other donors' samples.

The chain is built from TRBV2 and TRBJ2-3, with D perhaps matching TRBD1 or TRBD2 (5 bases each). V lost 7 bases to trimming and J lost 2 bases, with 19 bases between them. Looked up from germline, CDR1 is SNHLY and CDR2 is FYNNEI. This CDR3 contains 16 residues. The CDR3 region is CASTTGTAMSTDTQYF. CDR3 in DNA: TGTGCCAGCACCACCGGGACGGCTATGTCCACAGATACGCAGTATTTT. The complete variable domain, with remaining parts taken from reference TRBV2 and TRBJ2-3, reads EPEVTQTPSHQVTQMGQEVILRCVPISNHLYFYWYRQILGQKVEFLVSFYNNEISEKSEIFDDQFSVERPDGSNFTLKIRSTKLEDSAMYFCASTTGTAMSTDTQYFGPGTRLTVL.

In this sample, this clonotype turned up many times. The gene calls are TRBV7-2 and TRBJ2-1; 12 bases line up with TRBD2. This CDR3 spans 15 amino acids. Trimming removed 6 bases from V and 7 bases from J; junction bases left unmatched: 7. Germline lookup yields CDR1 SGHTA and CDR2 FQGNSA. The DNA of the CDR3 is TGTGCCAGCAGACCGACTAGCGGGGGAGATAATGAGCAGTTCTTC. Protein sequence: CASRPTSGGDNEQFF.

V and J are TRBV9 and TRBJ1-5; tentatively, D is TRBD1 (6 bases). The CDR3 consists of 15 residues. In germline, CDR1 is SGDLS, CDR2 YYNGEE. Deletions cut 0 bases from V and 6 bases from J, with 13 bases between. CDR3 in DNA: TGTGCCAGCAGCGTAGATGGGGGGCTCGGTCAGCCCCAGCATTTT. It translates to CASSVDGGLGQPQHF.

In this sample, this clonotype turned up a few times. Here the CDR3 reads CASSIGGGGETQYF. In DNA form, the CDR3 reads TGTGCCAGCAGCATCGGCGGGGGAGGAGAGACCCAGTACTTC. The rearrangement uses TRBV6-5 and TRBJ2-5, with 7 bases lining up with TRBD2. The CDR3 has 14 residues. J gave up 4 bases and V 6 bases, and 8 bases lay outside the gene matches. Per germline, CDR1 MNHEY and CDR2 SVGAGI.

This clonotype was seen at least ten times. The chain combines TRBV7-6 with TRBJ1-1, with TRBD1 identical over 9 bases. Germline assignment: CDR1 SGHVS and CDR2 FNYEAQ. This CDR3 has 13 amino acids. The J segment lost 4 bases and the V segment lost 5 bases, leaving 2 bases of the junction unmatched. CDR3 nucleotides: TGTGCCAGCAGCACAGGGGGCGTCACTGAAGCTTTCTTT. It encodes CASSTGGVTEAFF. The full variable domain, with the rest looked up from reference TRBV7-6 and TRBJ1-1, is GAGVSQSPRYKVTKRGQDVALRCDPISGHVSLYWYRQALGQGPEFLTYFNYEAQQDKSGLPNDRFSAERPEGSISTLTIQRTEQRDSAMYRCASSTGGVTEAFFGQGTRLTVV.

Only a few counts were recorded for this clonotype. The genes are TRBV11-2 and TRBJ1-5; D not certain. The length of the CDR3 is 13 residues. Trimming shortened V by 1 base and J by 4 bases, and 5 bases separated the two germline ends. Germline V lookup: CDR1 SGHAT, CDR2 FQNNGV. The CDR3 loop reads CASSLALNQPQHF. CDR3 DNA sequence: TGTGCCAGCAGCTTAGCCCTAAATCAGCCCCAGCATTTT.

V is TRBV28 and J is TRBJ1-4; D is uncertain. This CDR3 is 13 amino acids long. CDR1 is MDHEN and CDR2 is SYDVKM in the germline V gene. The germline V and J ends were trimmed by 3 bases and 5 bases, with 7 bases remaining between them. In DNA form, the CDR3 reads TGTGCCAGCAGTTTGGGTGGAAATGAAAAACTGTTTTTT. This sequence encodes CASSLGGNEKLFF. The full variable domain, in which reference TRBV28 and TRBJ1-4 provide the parts outside the CDR3, is DVKVTQSSRYLVKRTGEKVFLECVQDMDHENMFWYRQDPGLGLRLIYFSYDVKMKEKGDIPEGYSVSREKKERFSLILESASTNQTSMYLCASSLGGNEKLFFGSGTQLSVL.

This clonotype came up a few times. The chain couples TRBV7-9 to TRBJ2-2; D ambiguous. CDR3 length equals 15 residues. The germline V gene has CDR1 SEHNR and CDR2 FQNEAQ (reference sequence). V was pared by 3 bases and J by 9 bases, with 17 bases between. This CDR3 reads CASSFLIGLGRELFF. CDR3 in DNA: TGTGCCAGCAGCTTCCTCATAGGCCTCGGGCGGGAGCTGTTTTTT. Using reference TRBV7-9 and TRBJ2-2 for the parts outside the CDR3, the full variable domain is DTGVSQNPRHKITKRGQNVTFRCDPISEHNRLYWYRQTLGQGPEFLTYFQNEAQLEKSRLLSDRFSAERPKGSFSTLEIQRTEQGDSAMYLCASSFLIGLGRELFFGEGSRLTVL.

This clonotype was counted a few times. The chain uses TRBV5-1 and TRBJ1-5; 7 bases line up with TRBD1. Germline V gives CDR1 SGHRS, CDR2 YFSETQ. The CDR3 is 14 amino acids. J lost 5 bases, V lost 4 bases, and 6 bases had no gene match. CDR3 amino acids: CASSESGGDQPQHF. CDR3 nucleotide sequence: TGCGCCAGCAGCGAGTCAGGGGGGGATCAGCCCCAGCATTTT.

This clonotype was seen only a few times. The chain combines TRBV20-1 with TRBJ2-1; a possible D gene is TRBD2 (6 bases). Germline loops: CDR1 DFQATT, CDR2 SNEGSKA (reference sequence). V was cut by 1 base and J by 3 bases, with 16 bases left in between. This CDR3 contains 16 residues. CDR3 protein: CSARARRTTNYNEQFF. CDR3 coding DNA: TGCAGTGCTAGAGCGCGGAGGACTACTAACTACAATGAGCAGTTCTTC.

The rearrangement joins TRBV19 to TRBJ2-2; D perhaps matches TRBD2 (6 bases). CDR1 is LNHDA, CDR2 SQIVND, per germline (reference sequence). The CDR3 extends over 15 amino acids. V lost 5 bases, J lost 1 base, and 11 bases lay in between. The CDR3 region has the DNA TGTGCCAGTAGTGTTCAGGGAGGGAACACCGGGGAGCTGTTTTTT. Protein product: CASSVQGGNTGELFF.

V gene TRBV4-2 combines with J gene TRBJ2-2; D perhaps matches TRBD1 (5 bases). The V gene lost 0 bases and the J gene lost 2 bases, with 10 bases spanning the gap. This CDR3 has 16 residues. Germline V CDR1 and CDR2: LGHNA, YNFKEQ. CDR3 residues: CASSQDSWGNTGELFF. DNA of the CDR3: TGTGCCAGCAGCCAAGACAGTTGGGGCAACACCGGGGAGCTGTTTTTT.

V usage is TRBV12-3 or TRBV12-4 and J usage is TRBJ2-3; 8 nucleotides line up with TRBD2. V shed 7 bases, J shed 2 bases, and the junction held 11 bases outside the gene matches. The CDR3 has 16 residues. The CDR3 DNA follows: TGTGCCAGCACCCGGGTGGAGCGGGGGTTCACAGATACGCAGTATTTT. Its protein product is CASTRVERGFTDTQYF.

Many counts were recorded for this clonotype. The CDR3 DNA reads TGTGCCAGCAGTTTTGGGGGATGGTCCGGCGAGCAGTACTTC. Protein sequence: CASSFGGWSGEQYF. The chain carries TRBV6-2 or TRBV6-3 and TRBJ2-7; D is tentatively TRBD1 or TRBD2 (5 bases each). The CDR3 is 14 amino acids. Germline V gene sequence: CDR1 MNHEY, CDR2 SVGEGT. Trimming removed 4 bases from V and 6 bases from J, with 16 bases in between.

Worth noting for this clonotype: A clone one base away is much larger, so this may be a read error. The chain recombines TRBV6-8 with TRBJ1-3; D remains ambiguous. This CDR3 comprises 15 residues. Germline-derived CDR1 and CDR2 are MNHGY and SAAAGT. CDR3 DNA: TGTGCCAACAGTTCCCCGGACGGCTCTGGAAACACCATATATTTT. Its protein product is CANSSPDGSGNTIYF.

This clonotype was seen at least ten times. The genes are TRBV12-3 or TRBV12-4 and TRBJ2-6; D tentatively reads TRBD1 or TRBD2 (5 bases each). This CDR3 is 15 amino acids long. Trimming removed 3 bases from V and 4 bases from J, with 10 bases in between. The CDR3 sequence is CASSLRGTGANVLTF. CDR3 DNA: TGTGCCAGCAGTTTGAGGGGAACCGGGGCCAACGTCCTGACTTTC.

This clonotype occurred once. The CDR3 DNA is TGTGCCAGCAGCTCGAGGAGGGACAGGGGTATTGGGGAACTGTTTTTT. It codes for CASSSRRDRGIGELFF. This chain joins TRBV7-4 and TRBJ1-4, with 10 bases aligning to TRBD1. This CDR3 has 16 residues. V shed 4 bases, J shed 12 bases, and the junction held 14 bases outside the gene matches. Germline assignment: CDR1 SGHVT and CDR2 SQSDAQ.

V and J are TRBV6-5 and TRBJ2-7; D not resolved. Trimming shortened V by 0 bases and J by 1 base, and 7 bases separated the two germline ends. CDR1 and CDR2 (germline): MNHEY, SVGAGI. This CDR3 region has 14 residues. Here the CDR3 reads CASSYSAYSYEQYF. In nucleotides, the CDR3 is TGTGCCAGCAGTTACTCGGCATATTCCTACGAGCAGTACTTC.

The table lists this clonotype with a few counts. This chain joins TRBV2 and TRBJ2-3; 7 positions match TRBD2. Germline V gene data show CDR1 as SNHLY and CDR2 as FYNNEI. V lost 0 bases to trimming and J lost 3 bases; unmatched junction nucleotides: 3. The CDR3 length is 15 residues. The CDR3: CASSEAGGGTDTQYF. The CDR3 region has the DNA TGTGCCAGCAGTGAAGCCGGGGGAGGGACAGATACGCAGTATTTT.

In its sample, this clonotype was seen many times. V gene TRBV7-2 combines with J gene TRBJ2-7, with TRBD2 matching 8 bases. The germline V gene has CDR1 SGHTA and CDR2 FQGNSA. The CDR3 extends over 15 amino acids. J gave up 1 base and V 5 bases, and 7 bases lay outside the gene matches. CDR3 protein: CASSRSAGVSYEQYF. The CDR3 bases are TGTGCCAGCAGCCGGTCAGCGGGGGTGTCCTACGAGCAGTACTTC.

The gene calls are TRBV2 and TRBJ1-2; possibly TRBD1 for D (5 bases). Trimming pared 6 bases from V and 3 bases from J, leaving 11 bases between. Germline values: CDR1 SNHLY, CDR2 FYNNEI. This CDR3 has 13 amino acids. The CDR3 DNA follows: TGTGCCAGCAGAATTTCGACAGACTATGGCTACACCTTC. Its translation is CASRISTDYGYTF.

This clonotype was counted many times. This chain joins TRBV7-9 and TRBJ1-4; 7 nucleotides align to TRBD1. CDR1 and CDR2 from the germline V gene are SEHNR and FQNEAQ (reference sequence). The CDR3 extends over 15 amino acids. Losses at the gene ends were 6 bases for V and 4 bases for J; bases not matched to a gene: 8. This CDR3 is CASRDLRDSNEKLFF. CDR3 coding DNA: TGTGCCAGCAGGGACCTCCGGGACAGTAATGAAAAACTGTTTTTT.

The rearrangement links TRBV20-1 to TRBJ1-2; TRBD1 might be the D (5 bases). There are 15 residues in the CDR3. V was cut by 6 bases and J by 3 bases, with 20 bases left in between. Germline V gene lookup returns CDR1 DFQATT and CDR2 SNEGSKA (reference sequence). CDR3 bases: TGCAGTGCCGGGGCGGGTCCGGTGAGGGACTATGGCTACACCTTC. The encoded protein is CSAGAGPVRDYGYTF.

The V gene is TRBV12-3 or TRBV12-4, the J gene TRBJ2-7; tentative D call: TRBD2 (5 bases). The CDR3 has 14 amino acids. V was clipped by 5 bases and J by 2 bases, with 13 bases between them. The CDR3, as DNA: TGTGCCAGCAGTCCCGGACTGGGAACCTACGAGCAGTACTTC. Amino acid sequence: CASSPGLGTYEQYF.

The table lists this clonotype with many counts. The chain is built from TRBV28 and TRBJ2-5; 9 positions match TRBD1. Trimming at V came to 4 bases and at J to 4 bases, leaving 13 bases not matched to a gene. The CDR3 has 17 residues. Germline V gene data show CDR1 as MDHEN and CDR2 as SYDVKM. The DNA for the CDR3 is TGTGCCAGCAGTTCCCCAAAACAGGGGGCGCGACGAGAGACCCAGTACTTC. Translated, it gives CASSSPKQGARRETQYF. The variable domain in full, with the rest retrieved from reference TRBV28 and TRBJ2-5, is DVKVTQSSRYLVKRTGEKVFLECVQDMDHENMFWYRQDPGLGLRLIYFSYDVKMKEKGDIPEGYSVSREKKERFSLILESASTNQTSMYLCASSSPKQGARRETQYFGPGTRLLVL.